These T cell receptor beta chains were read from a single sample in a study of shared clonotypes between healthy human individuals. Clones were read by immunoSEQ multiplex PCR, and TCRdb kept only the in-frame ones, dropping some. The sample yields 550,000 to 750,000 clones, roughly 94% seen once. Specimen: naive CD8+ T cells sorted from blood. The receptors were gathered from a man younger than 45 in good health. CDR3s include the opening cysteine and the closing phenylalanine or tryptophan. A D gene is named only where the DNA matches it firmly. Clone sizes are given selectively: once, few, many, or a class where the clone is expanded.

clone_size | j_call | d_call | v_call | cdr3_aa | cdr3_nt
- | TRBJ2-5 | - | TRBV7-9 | CASSLMAPAQYF | TGTGCCAGCAGCTTAATGGCCCCGGCCCAGTACTTC
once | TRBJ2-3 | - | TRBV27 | CASQPRGRRDTDTQYF | TGTGCCAGCCAACCTCGAGGGCGTCGGGACACAGATACGCAGTATTTT
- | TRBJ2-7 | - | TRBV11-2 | CASGGAYEQYF | TGTGCCAGCGGAGGGGCCTACGAGCAGTACTTC
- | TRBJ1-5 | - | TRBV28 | CASSLKEVYNQPQHF | TGTGCCAGCAGTTTAAAGGAGGTTTACAATCAGCCCCAGCATTTT
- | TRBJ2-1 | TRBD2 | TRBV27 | CASSDGGLTSGNEQFF | TGTGCCAGCAGTGACGGGGGATTGACTAGCGGCAATGAGCAGTTCTTC
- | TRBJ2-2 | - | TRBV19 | CASSILTAGELFF | TGTGCCAGTAGTATACTAACTGCCGGGGAGCTGTTTTTT
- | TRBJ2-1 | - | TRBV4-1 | CASSQGYLTSLNNEQFF | TGCGCCAGCAGCCAAGGATATCTCACTAGCCTGAACAATGAGCAGTTCTTC
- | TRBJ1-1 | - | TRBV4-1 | CASTSPNRVNTEAFF | TGCGCCAGCACCTCCCCAAACAGGGTGAACACTGAAGCTTTCTTT
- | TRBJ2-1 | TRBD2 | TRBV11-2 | CASSLRIWTSGILNNEQFF | TGTGCCAGCAGCTTAAGGATTTGGACTAGCGGGATTTTGAACAATGAGCAGTTCTTC
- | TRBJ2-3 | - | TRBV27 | CASSPGTGASTNTQYF | TGTGCCAGTTCCCCGGGGACTGGGGCTAGCACAAATACGCAGTATTTT
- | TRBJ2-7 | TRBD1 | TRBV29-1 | CSVEIPARQGGPYEQYF | TGCAGCGTTGAAATCCCTGCTCGACAGGGGGGGCCCTACGAGCAGTACTTC
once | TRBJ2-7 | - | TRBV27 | CASSFASSYEQYF | TGTGCCAGCAGTTTTGCCAGTTCCTACGAGCAGTACTTC
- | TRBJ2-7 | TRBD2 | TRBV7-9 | CASTPASGSFIRYEQYF | TGTGCCAGCACTCCTGCTAGCGGGAGTTTTATCCGCTACGAGCAGTACTTC
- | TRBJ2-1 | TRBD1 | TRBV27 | CASSLSAGRGTLNEQFF | TGTGCCAGCAGTTTATCGGCGGGCAGGGGGACGCTTAATGAGCAGTTCTTC
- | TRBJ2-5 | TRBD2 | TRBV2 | CASSDGLAGGGETQYF | TGTGCCAGCAGTGATGGGCTAGCGGGAGGAGGTGAGACCCAGTACTTC
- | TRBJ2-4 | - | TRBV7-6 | CASSLDAADF | TGTGCCAGCAGCTTAGACGCAGCCGACTTC
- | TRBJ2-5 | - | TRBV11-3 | CASSLGPPRGFQETQYF | TGTGCCAGCAGCTTAGGACCTCCAAGGGGCTTCCAAGAGACCCAGTACTTC
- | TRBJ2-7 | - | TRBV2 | CASSPGPRGTYEQYF | TGTGCCAGCAGTCCCGGACCCAGGGGTACCTACGAGCAGTACTTC
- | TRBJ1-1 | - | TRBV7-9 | CASSLTENTEAFF | TGTGCCAGCAGTCTTACAGAGAACACTGAAGCTTTCTTT
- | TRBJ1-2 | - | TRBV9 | CASEANSGYTF | TGTGCCAGCGAGGCTAACTCTGGCTACACCTTC
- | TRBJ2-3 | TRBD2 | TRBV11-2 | CASSFQTGGDTQYF | TGTGCCAGCAGCTTCCAAACGGGGGGAGATACGCAGTATTTT
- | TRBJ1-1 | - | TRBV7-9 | CASSPRIGRKNTEAFF | TGTGCCAGCAGCCCACGCATAGGGCGGAAAAACACTGAAGCTTTCTTT
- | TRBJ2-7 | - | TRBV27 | CASSFNGIREQYF | TGTGCCAGCAGTTTCAACGGAATCAGGGAGCAGTACTTC
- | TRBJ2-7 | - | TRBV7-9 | CASSILLRGDEGQYF | TGTGCCAGCAGCATCCTTCTTAGAGGGGATGAGGGGCAGTACTTC
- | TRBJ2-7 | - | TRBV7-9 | CASGGKPGGWEQYF | TGTGCCTCGGGGGGCAAGCCGGGAGGATGGGAGCAGTACTTC
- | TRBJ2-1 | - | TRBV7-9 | CASVVSEGEQFF | TGTGCCAGCGTTGTTAGCGAAGGCGAGCAGTTCTTC
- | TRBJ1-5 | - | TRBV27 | CASSRTADNQPQHF | TGTGCCAGCAGTAGGACAGCAGACAATCAGCCCCAGCATTTT
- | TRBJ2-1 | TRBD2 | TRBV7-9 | CASSPGLAGASYNEQFF | TGTGCCAGCAGCCCGGGACTAGCGGGAGCGTCCTACAATGAGCAGTTCTTC
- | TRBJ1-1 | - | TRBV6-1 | CASSDSSGGAYTEAFF | TGTGCCAGCAGTGATTCTTCGGGGGGCGCTTATACTGAAGCTTTCTTT
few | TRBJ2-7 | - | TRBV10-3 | CAIMGTYEQYF | TGTGCCATCATGGGGACCTACGAGCAGTACTTC
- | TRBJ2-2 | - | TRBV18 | CASSPPYEEENTGELFF | TGTGCCAGCTCACCACCGTACGAGGAAGAGAACACCGGGGAGCTGTTTTTT
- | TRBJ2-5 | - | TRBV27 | CASSAGTQETQYF | TGTGCCAGCAGTGCCGGGACCCAAGAGACCCAGTACTTC
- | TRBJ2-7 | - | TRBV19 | CASSIRVSGYEQYF | TGTGCCAGTAGTATTCGGGTCTCGGGCTACGAGCAGTACTTC
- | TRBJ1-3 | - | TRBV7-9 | CASSSHSPRDRRNTIYF | TGTGCCAGCAGCTCTCACTCGCCTAGGGACCGACGAAACACCATATATTTT
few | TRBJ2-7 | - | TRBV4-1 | CASSQAVHPYEQYF | TGCGCCAGCAGCCAAGCGGTCCATCCCTACGAGCAGTACTTC
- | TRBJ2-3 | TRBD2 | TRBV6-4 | CASSDTPGLEADTQYF | TGTGCCAGCAGTGACACTCCGGGACTAGAGGCAGATACGCAGTATTTT
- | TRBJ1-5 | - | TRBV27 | CASSVQRAGNQPQHF | TGTGCCAGCAGTGTGCAGAGGGCTGGGAATCAGCCCCAGCATTTT
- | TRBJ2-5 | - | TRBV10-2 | CASSEFEGARQETQYF | TGCGCCAGCAGTGAGTTTGAGGGAGCTCGCCAAGAGACCCAGTACTTC
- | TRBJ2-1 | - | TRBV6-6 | CASSYLDSQEQFF | TGTGCCAGCAGTTACCTCGACAGTCAAGAGCAGTTCTTC
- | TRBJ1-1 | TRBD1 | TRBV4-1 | CASSLQGVRTEAFF | TGCGCCAGCAGCTTACAGGGGGTAAGGACTGAAGCTTTCTTT